The 27 T cell receptor beta chains reported below all come from one sample, sequenced in a study of T-cell memory formation after mild COVID-19. TCRdb re-analysed the 5' RACE reads in MiXCR, keeping a single row per CDR3 protein. The repertoire consists of roughly 620,000 distinct CDR3 sequences, with more than 15% occurring once and the leading ten covering about 11%. Source material: PBMCs or a T cell subset sorted from them (not recorded which). These receptor sequences come from an adult woman who had mild COVID-19 (a few samples of this study predate the infection). Cell type and time point are not known.

This clonotype turned up a few times. J is TRBJ2-1 and V is TRBV19, with D unclear. Trimming shortened V by 2 bases and J by 4 bases, and 6 bases separated the two germline ends. There are 13 residues in the CDR3. From germline, CDR1 is LNHDA and CDR2 SQIVND (reference sequence). CDR3 sequence (DNA): TGTGCCAGTAGTATAAGGTCGTACAATGAGCAGTTCTTC. Its protein is CASSIRSYNEQFF.

This clonotype was seen a few times. The chain links TRBV19 to TRBJ2-1; 9 positions match TRBD2. Germline V gives CDR1 LNHDA, CDR2 SQIVND (reference sequence). The CDR3 extends over 13 amino acids. The V gene end was trimmed by 5 bases and the J gene end by 9 bases; junction bases not matched to a gene: 5. The CDR3, as DNA: TGTGCCAGTAGTTTAGGACTAGCGACTGAGCAGTTCTTC. Amino acid sequence: CASSLGLATEQFF.

Many counts were recorded for this clonotype. One end of the junction varies from germline; a read error may be responsible. The V and J genes are TRBV7-7 and TRBJ1-2; tentative D call: TRBD1 (6 bases). Germline CDR1 is SSHAT and CDR2 is FNYEAQ (reference sequence). The CDR3 consists of 16 residues. CDR3 nucleotides: TGTGCTAGCACTTCGGGGAAGGACAGCCAACTCTATGGCTACACCTTC. Translated, it gives CASTSGKDSQLYGYTF.

This clonotype showed up many times. V usage is TRBV3-1 and J usage is TRBJ2-2; 7 bases map to TRBD1. The germline gives CDR1 LGHDT, CDR2 YNNKEL (reference sequence). V shed 4 bases and J 1 base; nucleotides not matched to a gene: 6. CDR3 length: 16 amino acids. The CDR3 protein is CASSPPTGMNTGELFF. The CDR3 bases are TGTGCCAGCAGCCCCCCGACAGGGATGAACACCGGGGAGCTGTTTTTT. Filled out from reference TRBV3-1 and TRBJ2-2, the complete variable domain reads DTAVSQTPKYLVTQMGNDKSIKCEQNLGHDTMYWYKQDSKKFLKIMFSYNNKELIINETVPNRFSPKSPDKAHLNLHINSLELGDSAVYFCASSPPTGMNTGELFFGEGSRLTVL.

The table lists this clonotype with a few counts. The chain employs TRBV20-1 and TRBJ1-5; the match to TRBD1 covers 7 bases. The ends lost 0 bases at V and 6 bases at J; junction bases unmatched: 2. This CDR3 comprises 13 residues. Germline-derived CDR1 and CDR2 are DFQATT and SNEGSKA (reference sequence). Here the CDR3 DNA reads TGCAGTGCTAGAGACGCAGGGGGTCAGCCCCAGCATTTT. Its protein product is CSARDAGGQPQHF.

CDR3 in amino acids: CASSVDGPSTDTQYF. The DNA of the CDR3 is TGTGCCAGCAGCGTAGATGGCCCTAGCACAGATACGCAGTATTTT. This chain uses TRBV9 with TRBJ2-3; D ambiguous. The CDR3 covers 15 residues. Trimming took off 0 bases at V and 0 bases at J, with 8 bases between the two ends. Germline V lookup: CDR1 SGDLS, CDR2 YYNGEE.

The rearrangement uses TRBV7-8 and TRBJ2-7; 9 bases fit TRBD2. Germline V gene data show CDR1 as SGHVS and CDR2 as FQNEAQ. This CDR3 is built from 16 residues. The J segment lost 3 bases and the V segment lost 1 base, leaving 7 bases of the junction unmatched. The CDR3 coding sequence is TGTGCCAGCAGCTTAGATGAGACTAGCGGTCTCTACGAGCAGTACTTC. This codes for CASSLDETSGLYEQYF.

A few counts support this clonotype. The CDR3 sequence: CASSSPGTGNQETQYF. CDR3 in DNA: TGTGCCAGCAGTTCCCCCGGGACAGGGAACCAAGAGACCCAGTACTTC. The chain recombines TRBV6-5 with TRBJ2-5; 9 bases align to TRBD1. V lost 4 bases, J lost 0 bases, and 6 bases stayed unmatched. The CDR3 length is 16 residues. Germline V gene data show CDR1 as MNHEY and CDR2 as SVGAGI.

The V and J genes are TRBV28 and TRBJ2-7; 9 nucleotides match TRBD1. The CDR3 sequence is 16 residues long. Germline-derived CDR1 and CDR2 are MDHEN and SYDVKM. V lost 4 bases and J lost 0; bases outside the gene matches: 7. CDR3 amino acids: CASSSPQDRGSYEQYF. The CDR3 coding sequence is TGTGCCAGCAGTTCCCCCCAGGACAGGGGCTCCTACGAGCAGTACTTC.

The gene calls are TRBV25-1 and TRBJ1-1, with a possible D match to TRBD1 (6 bases). Germline CDR1 and CDR2: MGHDK and SYGVNS. Trimming took off 3 bases at V and 11 bases at J, with 10 bases between the two ends. The CDR3 loop spans 11 amino acids. The CDR3 coding sequence is TGTGCCAGCAGTGATCAGGGGTCGGCTTTCTTT. This gives the protein CASSDQGSAFF.

This sequence joins TRBV12-3 or TRBV12-4 and TRBJ2-2; the match to TRBD1 covers 7 bases. Losses at the gene ends were 4 bases for V and 2 bases for J; bases not matched to a gene: 10. This CDR3 comprises 17 residues. CDR3 amino acids: CASSSRQGSFNTGELFF. CDR3 coding DNA: TGTGCCAGCAGTTCAAGACAGGGCTCGTTTAACACCGGGGAGCTGTTTTTT.

This chain links TRBV6-5 with TRBJ1-3; D is unresolved. V was cut by 0 bases and J by 2 bases, with 14 bases left in between. Germline values: CDR1 MNHEY, CDR2 SVGAGI. CDR3 length: 17 residues. The DNA for the CDR3 is TGTGCCAGCAGTTACTCAGGTCCCGCCAGTACTGGAAACACCATATATTTT. This encodes CASSYSGPASTGNTIYF.

The rearrangement links TRBV7-3 to TRBJ2-3; 7 bases are a match to TRBD2. With 5 bases clipped from V and 3 bases from J, the junction kept 8 bases outside the gene matches. Per germline, CDR1 SGHTA and CDR2 FQGTGA. The CDR3 is made up of 15 amino acids. CDR3 sequence: CASSTASGLTDTQYF. The CDR3 nucleotides are TGTGCCAGCAGCACCGCATCGGGACTAACAGATACGCAGTATTTT.

This clonotype was seen a few times. The gene calls are TRBV7-9 and TRBJ1-2; D call uncertain. V lost 5 bases and J 2 bases, leaving 6 bases between the germline ends. The CDR3 runs to 12 residues. CDR1 is SEHNR, CDR2 FQNEAQ, per germline (reference sequence). For the CDR3, the DNA is TGTGCCAGCAGCCCGAAAAACTATGGCTACACCTTC. Its protein product is CASSPKNYGYTF.

The table lists this clonotype with many counts. The chain combines TRBV18 with TRBJ2-2; possibly TRBD1 for D (6 bases). V gave up 2 bases and J gave up 2 bases, with 12 bases separating them. This CDR3 is 16 amino acids long. Germline loops: CDR1 KGHSH, CDR2 LQKENI. CDR3 bases: TGTGCCAGCTCACCAGTAGGGACAACAAACACCGGGGAGCTGTTTTTT. This sequence encodes CASSPVGTTNTGELFF.

This clonotype has only a few counts. The V gene is TRBV27, the J gene TRBJ2-5; 10 nucleotides match TRBD1. CDR1 is MNHEY and CDR2 is SMNVEV in the germline V gene (reference sequence). This CDR3 has 13 amino acids. V was pared by 8 bases and J by 5 bases, with 5 bases of the junction left unmatched. This chain's CDR3 is CASLTGGLETQYF. In DNA form, the CDR3 reads TGTGCCAGCCTGACAGGGGGCCTGGAGACCCAGTACTTC.

V is TRBV7-3 and J is TRBJ2-1; tentatively, D is TRBD2 (7 bases). V lost 3 bases and J 8 bases, leaving 17 bases between the germline ends. The CDR3 loop spans 15 amino acids. The V gene's germline CDR1 is SGHTA and CDR2 FQGTGA. Here the CDR3 DNA reads TGTGCCAGCAGCTTGGGAGGGGGTCTGATTGATGAGCAGTTCTTC. Protein product: CASSLGGGLIDEQFF.

Only one count was recorded for this clonotype. This rearrangement joins TRBV2 to TRBJ1-1; TRBD1 aligns across 9 bases. CDR3 size: 14 residues. The junction had 5 bases not matched to a gene; V was cut back by 6 bases and J by 3 bases. CDR1 and CDR2 (germline): SNHLY, FYNNEI. CDR3 region: CASRDRGVYTEAFF. In nucleotides, the CDR3 is TGTGCCAGCAGGGACAGGGGAGTCTACACTGAAGCTTTCTTT.

This chain uses TRBV19 with TRBJ2-7; TRBD2 matches at 13 bases. V was pared by 6 bases and J by 5 bases, with 19 bases of the junction left unmatched. The CDR3 consists of 19 residues. The germline V gene encodes CDR1 LNHDA and CDR2 SQIVND (reference sequence). The DNA for the CDR3 is TGTGCCAGTAGCCCGCCCGGGACTAGCGGGGTTGCGCGGGGGAACGAGCAGTACTTC. Translated, it gives CASSPPGTSGVARGNEQYF.

The rearrangement uses TRBV6-6 and TRBJ1-1; D uncertain. CDR1 is MNHNY, CDR2 SVGAGI, per germline (reference sequence). The CDR3 extends over 13 amino acids. Trimming removed 0 bases from V and 7 bases from J, with 9 bases in between. The CDR3 coding sequence is TGTGCCAGCAGTTACTCGATAATGAATGAAGCTTTCTTT. Translating gives CASSYSIMNEAFF.

This chain connects TRBV9 to TRBJ2-5; 11 nucleotides match TRBD1. The length of the CDR3 is 15 residues. Per the germline V gene, CDR1 is SGDLS and CDR2 is YYNGEE. Trimming at V came to 2 bases and at J to 5 bases, leaving 5 bases not matched to a gene. The CDR3 nucleotides read TGTGCCAGCAGCGTTCCGGGACAGGGGGGGGAGACCCAGTACTTC. Protein product: CASSVPGQGGETQYF.

The V call is TRBV5-8, the J call TRBJ2-2; D gene unclear. V was shortened by 3 bases and J by 1 base, with 7 bases between the two germline ends. In germline, CDR1 is SGHTS, CDR2 YDEGEE. The CDR3 has 14 amino acids. The CDR3 spells CASSSPLNTGELFF. The DNA of the CDR3 is TGTGCCAGCAGCTCTCCCTTGAACACCGGGGAGCTGTTTTTT.

The chain is built from TRBV3-1 and TRBJ2-3; D not certain. Deletions cut 0 bases from V and 2 bases from J, with 15 bases between. Germline loops: CDR1 LGHDT, CDR2 YNNKEL (reference sequence). The CDR3 is 17 residues long. DNA of the CDR3: TGTGCCAGCAGCCAAGATCCGGCTACTCATTTCACAGATACGCAGTATTTT. This codes for CASSQDPATHFTDTQYF.

The rearrangement joins TRBV3-1 to TRBJ2-2; perhaps D is TRBD1 or TRBD2 (6 bases each). This CDR3 region has 14 residues. The V end lost 4 bases, the J end lost 6 bases, and 12 bases lay between the germline ends. CDR1 LGHDT and CDR2 YNNKEL come from the germline V gene (reference sequence). CDR3 coding DNA: TGTGCCAGCAGCCCCACGGGGGCGGCCGGGGAGCTGTTTTTT. Its protein product is CASSPTGAAGELFF.

The rearrangement joins TRBV24-1 to TRBJ2-2; no definite D call. Germline V CDR1 and CDR2: KGHDR, SFDVKD. The germline V and J ends were trimmed by 4 bases and 4 bases, with 9 bases remaining between them. This CDR3 contains 14 residues. CDR3 DNA sequence: TGTGCCACCAGTGAGGCTGATCTCACCGGGGAGCTGTTTTTT. The encoded protein is CATSEADLTGELFF.

This clonotype was seen more than once but under ten times. The rearrangement uses TRBV19 and TRBJ2-7, with D perhaps given as TRBD1 or TRBD2 (5 bases each). This CDR3 comprises 15 residues. The V end was cut by 1 base, the J end by 2 bases, with 12 bases between. From germline, CDR1 is LNHDA and CDR2 SQIVND (reference sequence). CDR3 nucleotides: TGTGCCAGTAGTATAGTGGGGGAGTTCCCCTACGAGCAGTACTTC. It is translated as CASSIVGEFPYEQYF.

V usage is TRBV18 and J usage is TRBJ1-2, with D possibly being TRBD1 (5 bases). The CDR3 has 14 amino acids. Trimming shortened V by 5 bases and J by 4 bases, and 14 bases separated the two germline ends. CDR1 is KGHSH and CDR2 is LQKENI in the germline V gene. The CDR3 nucleotides are TGTGCCAGCTCATACGGCAGGGAATCCTATGGCTACACCTTC. Its translation: CASSYGRESYGYTF.